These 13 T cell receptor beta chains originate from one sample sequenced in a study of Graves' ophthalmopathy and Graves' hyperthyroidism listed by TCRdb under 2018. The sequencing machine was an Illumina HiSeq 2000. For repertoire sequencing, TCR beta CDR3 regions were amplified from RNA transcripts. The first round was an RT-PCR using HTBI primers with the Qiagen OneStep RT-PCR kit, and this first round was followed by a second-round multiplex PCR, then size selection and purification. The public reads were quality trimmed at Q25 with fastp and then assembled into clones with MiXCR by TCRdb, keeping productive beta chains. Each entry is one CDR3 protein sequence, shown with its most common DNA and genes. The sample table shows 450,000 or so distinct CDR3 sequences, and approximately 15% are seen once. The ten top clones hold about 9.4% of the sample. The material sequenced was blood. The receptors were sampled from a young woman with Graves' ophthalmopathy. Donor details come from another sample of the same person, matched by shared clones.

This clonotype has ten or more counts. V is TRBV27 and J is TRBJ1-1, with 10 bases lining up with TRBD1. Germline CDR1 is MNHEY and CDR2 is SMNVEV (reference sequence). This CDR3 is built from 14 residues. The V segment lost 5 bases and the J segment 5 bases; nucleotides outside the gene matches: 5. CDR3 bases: TGTGCCAGCAGTGAGACAGGGGGCGGTACTGAAGCTTTCTTT. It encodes CASSETGGGTEAFF.

The chain's CDR3 is CASSPEDRGGYGYTF. Here the CDR3 DNA reads TGTGCCAGCTCACCCGAGGACAGGGGCGGCTATGGCTACACCTTC. The gene calls are TRBV18 and TRBJ1-2; TRBD1 matches 9 bases. V lost 3 bases to trimming and J lost 4 bases; unmatched junction nucleotides: 6. Germline V gene data show CDR1 as KGHSH and CDR2 as LQKENI. This CDR3 has 15 residues.

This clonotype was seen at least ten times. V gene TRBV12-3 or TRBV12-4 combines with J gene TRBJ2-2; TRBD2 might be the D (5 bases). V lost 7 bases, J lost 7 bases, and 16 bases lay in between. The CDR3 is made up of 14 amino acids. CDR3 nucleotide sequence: TGTGCCAGCAATCCCGTTGGGAGAAACGGGGAGCTGTTTTTT. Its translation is CASNPVGRNGELFF.

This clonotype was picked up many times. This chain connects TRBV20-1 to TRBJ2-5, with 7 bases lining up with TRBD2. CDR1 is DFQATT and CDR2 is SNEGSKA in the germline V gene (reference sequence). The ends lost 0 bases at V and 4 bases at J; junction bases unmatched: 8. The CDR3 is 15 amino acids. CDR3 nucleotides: TGCAGTGCTAGAGATAACCAGCGGGGTTCAGAGACCCAGTACTTC. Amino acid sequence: CSARDNQRGSETQYF.

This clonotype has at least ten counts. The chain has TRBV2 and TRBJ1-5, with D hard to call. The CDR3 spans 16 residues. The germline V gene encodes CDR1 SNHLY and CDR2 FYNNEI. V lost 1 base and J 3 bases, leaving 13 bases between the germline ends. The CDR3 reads CASSEGLGMDNQPQHF. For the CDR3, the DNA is TGTGCCAGCAGTGAAGGGTTGGGTATGGACAATCAGCCCCAGCATTTT. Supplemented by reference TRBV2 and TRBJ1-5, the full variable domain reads EPEVTQTPSHQVTQMGQEVILRCVPISNHLYFYWYRQILGQKVEFLVSFYNNEISEKSEIFDDQFSVERPDGSNFTLKIRSTKLEDSAMYFCASSEGLGMDNQPQHFGDGTRLSIL.

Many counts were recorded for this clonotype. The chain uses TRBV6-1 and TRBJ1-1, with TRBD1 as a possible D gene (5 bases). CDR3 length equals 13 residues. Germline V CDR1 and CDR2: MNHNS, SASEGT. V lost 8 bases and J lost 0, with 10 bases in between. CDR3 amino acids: CASLDSMNTEAFF. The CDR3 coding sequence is TGTGCCAGCCTCGACAGTATGAACACTGAAGCTTTCTTT.

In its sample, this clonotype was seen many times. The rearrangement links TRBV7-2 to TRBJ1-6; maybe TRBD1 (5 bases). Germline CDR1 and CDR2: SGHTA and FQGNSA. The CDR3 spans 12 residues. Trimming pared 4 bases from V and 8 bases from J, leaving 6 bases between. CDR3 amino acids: CASSWGDSPLHF. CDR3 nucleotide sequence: TGTGCCAGCAGCTGGGGGGATTCACCCCTCCACTTT.

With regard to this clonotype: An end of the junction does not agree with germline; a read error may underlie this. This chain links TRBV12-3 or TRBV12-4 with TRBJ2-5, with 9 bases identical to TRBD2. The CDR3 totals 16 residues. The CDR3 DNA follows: TGTGCCAGCAGGGCCACGTGCGGGGGGGCCGTGGAGACCAAGTACTTC. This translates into CASRATCGGAVETKYF.

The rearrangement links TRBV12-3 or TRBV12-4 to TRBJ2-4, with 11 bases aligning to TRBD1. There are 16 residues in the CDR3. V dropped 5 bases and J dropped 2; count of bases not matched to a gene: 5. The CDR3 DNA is TGTGCCAGCAGTCCTGGACAGGGGGCTACCAAAAACATTCAGTACTTC. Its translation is CASSPGQGATKNIQYF.

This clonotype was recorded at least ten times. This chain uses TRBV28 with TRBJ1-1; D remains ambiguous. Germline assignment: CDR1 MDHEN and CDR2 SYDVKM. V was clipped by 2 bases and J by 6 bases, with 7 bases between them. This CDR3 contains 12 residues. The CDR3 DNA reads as TGTGCCAGCAGTTTAATCAGGTCTGAAGCTTTCTTT. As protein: CASSLIRSEAFF.

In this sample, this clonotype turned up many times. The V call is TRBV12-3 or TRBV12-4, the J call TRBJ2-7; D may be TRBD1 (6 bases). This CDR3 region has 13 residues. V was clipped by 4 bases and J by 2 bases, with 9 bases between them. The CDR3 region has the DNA TGTGCCAGCAGTTGGGACAACGCCTACGAGCAGTACTTC. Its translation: CASSWDNAYEQYF.

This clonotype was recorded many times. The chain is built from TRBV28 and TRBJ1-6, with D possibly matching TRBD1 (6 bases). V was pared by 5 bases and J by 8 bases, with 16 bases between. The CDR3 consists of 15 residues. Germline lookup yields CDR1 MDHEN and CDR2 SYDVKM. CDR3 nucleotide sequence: TGTGCCAGCAGTCCACCGCGGACAGATTATTCACCCCTCCACTTT. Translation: CASSPPRTDYSPLHF.

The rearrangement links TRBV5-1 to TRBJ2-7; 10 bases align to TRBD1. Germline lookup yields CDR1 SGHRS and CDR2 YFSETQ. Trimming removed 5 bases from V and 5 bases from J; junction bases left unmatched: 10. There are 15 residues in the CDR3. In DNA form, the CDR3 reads TGCGCCAGCAGTCTAATTACTGGGACAGGGGACGAGCAGTACTTC. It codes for CASSLITGTGDEQYF.